This TCR beta chain was observed in a study of T-cell reconstitution after alpha-beta-depleted transplantation in children. The germline V gene has CDR1 SGDLS and CDR2 YYNGEE. This CDR3 spans 14 amino acids. V lost 6 bases, J lost 3 bases, and 6 bases stayed unmatched. Unique molecular identifiers were incorporated when the TCRbeta library was constructed. A single record per CDR3 protein comes from TCRdb applying MiXCR to the PCR reads. The data contain about 27,000 distinct CDR3 sequences, 15% to 20% of them singletons. Note on this clonotype: What it binds is not known.

Overall study results and limits: After transplant, at about two months, alpha-beta T cells were reportedly derived from several hundred expanded graft clones.

Here the sequenced sample was PBMCs, mostly from graft donor cells, taken 60 days after TCRalphabeta/CD19-depleted stem cell transplant. The chain couples TRBV9 to TRBJ1-1; 9 positions agree with TRBD1. This TCR came from a male patient between 2 and 15 years old who had a stem cell transplant for acute lymphoblastic leukemia, so the T cells may come from the graft donor. CDR3 sequence: CASTPTGGDTEAFF. DNA for the CDR3: TGTGCCAGCACTCCGACAGGGGGAGACACTGAAGCTTTCTTT.